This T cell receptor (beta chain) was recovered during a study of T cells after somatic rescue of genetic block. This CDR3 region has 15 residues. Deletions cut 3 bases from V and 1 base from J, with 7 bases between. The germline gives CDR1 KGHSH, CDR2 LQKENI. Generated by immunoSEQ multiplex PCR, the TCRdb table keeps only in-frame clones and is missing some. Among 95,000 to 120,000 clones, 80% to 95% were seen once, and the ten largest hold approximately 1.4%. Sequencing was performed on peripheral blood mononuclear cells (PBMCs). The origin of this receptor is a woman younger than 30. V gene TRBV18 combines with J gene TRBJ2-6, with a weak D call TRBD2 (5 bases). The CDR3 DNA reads TGTGCCAGCTCACCGGAGGTATCTGGGGCCAACGTCCTGACTTTC. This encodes CASSPEVSGANVLTF.